This entry concerns a single T cell receptor (beta chain). Looked up from germline, CDR1 is MGHRA and CDR2 is YSYEKL. CDR3 length equals 14 residues. V was cut by 1 base and J by 3 bases, with 10 bases left in between. The data are from a study of CD8+ T cells in alopecia areata. Study background: Each of the treated patients was given oral tofacitinib, 5 to 10 mg twice daily, for moderate-to-severe alopecia areata. The study gave tofacitinib for 6 to 18 months, then 6 months off drug.

Extracted from the samples, RNA was reverse transcribed into cDNA to serve as the sequencing template. Sequencing was performed with immunoSEQ multiplex PCR; in TCRdb, only in-frame clones are kept and a portion is missing. The sample includes 100,000 or so clones, almost 60% seen only once; the top ten take roughly 15%. Treatment denoted: oral pan-JAK inhibitor, 5-10 mg twice daily. Lesional scalp punch biopsies and peripheral blood came from alopecia areata patients. This specimen consisted of CD8+ T cells sorted from blood, obtained at approximately week 60, from a patient treated with tofacitinib. The V call is TRBV4-1, the J call TRBJ2-7, with a possible D match to TRBD1 (6 bases). This receptor was obtained from a human donor with alopecia areata. CDR3 in amino acids: CASSQGDIVYEQYF. The CDR3, as DNA: TGCGCCAGCAGCCAAGGGGACATTGTCTACGAGCAGTACTTC.